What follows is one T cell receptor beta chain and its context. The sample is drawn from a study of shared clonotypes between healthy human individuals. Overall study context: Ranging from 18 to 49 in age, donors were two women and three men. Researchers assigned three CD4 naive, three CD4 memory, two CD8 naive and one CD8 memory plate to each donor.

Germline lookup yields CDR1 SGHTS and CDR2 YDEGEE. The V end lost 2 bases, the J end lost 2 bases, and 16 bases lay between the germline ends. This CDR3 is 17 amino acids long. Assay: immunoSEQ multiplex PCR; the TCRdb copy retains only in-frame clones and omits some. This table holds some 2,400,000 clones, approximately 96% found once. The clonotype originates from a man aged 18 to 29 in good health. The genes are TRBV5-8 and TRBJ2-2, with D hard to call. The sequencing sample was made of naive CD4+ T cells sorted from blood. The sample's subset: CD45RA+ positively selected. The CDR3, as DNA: TGTGCCAGCAGCTTATATAAAGGCCATACAAACACCGGGGAGCTGTTTTTT. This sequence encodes CASSLYKGHTNTGELFF.